The 2 T cell receptor beta chains listed next were all sequenced from one sample in a study of cytomegalovirus exposure and HLA in healthy donors. The PCR ran on 60 Vbeta and 13 Jbeta primers. Here immunoSEQ multiplex PCR was the method, and the copy in TCRdb shows in-frame clones only, minus some. This specimen shows 35,000 or so clones; the ten leading clones hold approximately 9%. Sequenced input: PBMCs. These receptors were obtained from a man aged 35 to 55 in good health and CMV-seropositive.

The chain recombines TRBV9 with TRBJ1-3; D gene unclear. Trimming shortened V by 4 bases and J by 4 bases, and 6 bases separated the two germline ends. Per the germline V gene, CDR1 is SGDLS and CDR2 is YYNGEE. The CDR3 runs to 12 residues. CDR3 loop: CASSLQGNTIYF. The CDR3, as DNA: TGTGCCAGCAGCCTACAGGGAAACACCATATATTTT.

The gene calls are TRBV21-1 and TRBJ2-7; the D segment call TRBD2 is taken from the table without a DNA check. TRBV21-1 is a documented pseudogene. The CDR3 loop spans 12 amino acids. CDR3 DNA sequence: TGTGCCAGCAGCAATCTTCCCTACGAGCAGTACTTC. Residues: CASSNLPYEQYF.